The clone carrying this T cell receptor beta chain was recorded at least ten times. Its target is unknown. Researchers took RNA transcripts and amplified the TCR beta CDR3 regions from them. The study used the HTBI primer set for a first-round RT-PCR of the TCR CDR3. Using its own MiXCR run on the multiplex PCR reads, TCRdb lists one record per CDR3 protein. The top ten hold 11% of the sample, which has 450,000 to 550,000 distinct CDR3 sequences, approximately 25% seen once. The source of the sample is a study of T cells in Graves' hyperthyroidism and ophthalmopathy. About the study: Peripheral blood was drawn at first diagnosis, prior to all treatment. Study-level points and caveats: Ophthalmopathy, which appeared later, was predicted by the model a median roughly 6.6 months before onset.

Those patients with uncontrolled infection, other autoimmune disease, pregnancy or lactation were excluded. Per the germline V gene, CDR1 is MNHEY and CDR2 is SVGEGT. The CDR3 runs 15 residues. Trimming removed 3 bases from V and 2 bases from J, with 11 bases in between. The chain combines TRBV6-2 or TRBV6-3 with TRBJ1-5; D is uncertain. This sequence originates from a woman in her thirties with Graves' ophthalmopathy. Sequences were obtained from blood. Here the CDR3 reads CASSYLRHGNQPQHF. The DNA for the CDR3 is TGTGCCAGCAGTTATTTGAGACACGGCAATCAGCCCCAGCATTTT.